The sequence of this T cell receptor beta chain was determined in a study of CD8 T cells in ankylosing spondylitis. This clonotype was detected many times. TCRdb reanalysed the 5' RACE reads using MiXCR and keeps one entry per CDR3 protein. The sample holds more than 150,000 distinct CDR3 sequences; roughly 20% are singletons and the top ten take roughly 4.5%. Looked up from germline, CDR1 is KGHSH and CDR2 is LQKENI. The CDR3 has 17 amino acids. The V segment lost 6 bases and the J segment 0 bases; nucleotides outside the gene matches: 11. The source is a male donor aged 10-35 years with ankylosing spondylitis or in good health (not recorded which). This chain joins TRBV18 and TRBJ2-3; TRBD1 matches 8 bases. The sequencing sample was made of blood, either unsorted or a sorted T cell fraction (not recorded which). The DNA of the CDR3 is TGTGCCAGCTCGACCGAGCTTCGGACAGGGAGCACAGATACGCAGTATTTT. This gives the protein CASSTELRTGSTDTQYF.